This TCR beta chain came from a study of patients and donors after allogeneic stem cell transplantation. Germline V CDR1 and CDR2: MNHEY, SVGEGT. The CDR3 is 14 residues long. The V gene lost 8 bases and the J gene lost 1 base, with 15 bases spanning the gap. This clonotype was seen only a few times. TCRdb reprocessed the RT-PCR reads via MiXCR and lists one record per CDR3 protein. This table holds 25,000 or so distinct CDR3 sequences, roughly 8% found once. This clonotype originated in a human donor who was either an allogeneic HSCT recipient or a stem cell or donor lymphocyte infusion donor (not recorded which). It is not recorded whose cells these are; they may come from a transplant donor. The gene calls are TRBV6-2 or TRBV6-3 and TRBJ2-7; no reliable D call. Material for sequencing was blood, either unsorted or a sorted T cell fraction (not recorded which). For the CDR3, the DNA is TGTGCCAGCTGTCTGGAGACTGGTTCCTACGAGCAGTACTTC. The encoded protein is CASCLETGSYEQYF.